Below, one T cell receptor beta chain is given with its context. The entry originates in a study of blood T cell repertoires in COVID-19. Study background: Donors in the United States, Italy and Spain gave samples during acute or convalescent COVID-19.

Original processing methods: From reference gene primer amplification, estimates of nucleated cell counts were derived. Measured with immunoSEQ multiplex PCR; TCRdb has only the in-frame clones, and not every one. Clone size and the V and J calls come from that table; the DNA yielded D and trimming. The sample has 200,000 to 300,000 clones, nearly 95% seen once. The sample taken for sequencing was peripheral blood. This TCR came from a young man with COVID-19, enrolled during active disease.

The DNA for the CDR3 is TGTGCCAGCAGTTCTCCCGGGACAGAAGAGACCCAGTACTTC. This sequence encodes CASSSPGTEETQYF. The chain recombines TRBV6-5 with TRBJ2-5, with 7 positions matching TRBD1. The germline V gene has CDR1 MNHEY and CDR2 SVGAGI. This CDR3 is 14 amino acids long. J lost 3 bases, V lost 4 bases, and 5 bases had no gene match.